A selection of T cell receptor beta chains follows, all from one sample in a study of cytomegalovirus exposure and HLA in healthy donors. Libraries were prepared by immunoSEQ multiplex PCR; TCRdb keeps only in-frame clonotypes and omits some of them. The sample includes 65,000 to 75,000 clones, 90% to 95% of them seen just once. The material sequenced was PBMCs. The receptors derive from a woman under 30 in good health and CMV-seropositive. The CDR3 runs from the conserved cysteine through the conserved F or W.

j_call cdr3_length v_call cdr3_aa
TRBJ2-7 12 TRBV28 CASSSGGDEQYF
TRBJ2-3 18 TRBV28 CASSSETSPDRKRGTQYF
TRBJ2-7 16 TRBV6-5 CASSYGRASGTYEQYF
TRBJ1-1 16 TRBV7-8 CASSLGAGVRNTEAFF
TRBJ2-2 16 TRBV18 CASSPPGGKITGELFF
TRBJ1-4 14 TRBV12-5 CASGLTGGEEKLFF
TRBJ2-7 17 TRBV28 CASTLRRGRGPNYEQYF
TRBJ1-3 15 TRBV7-9 CASSPPGDSGNTIYF
TRBJ1-6 13 TRBV28 CASSPGQNSPLHF
TRBJ2-3 15 TRBV7-6 CASSSSDSSTDTQYF
TRBJ2-5 14 TRBV5-1 CASSYYQGKETQYF
TRBJ1-4 16 TRBV19 CASSVGRRATNEKLFF
TRBJ2-1 13 TRBV5-5 CASSLVSYNEQFF
TRBJ2-1 15 TRBV2 CASRVGTSGRAEQFF
TRBJ1-6 13 TRBV28 CASSLFRDLALHF
TRBJ2-2 16 TRBV6-5 CASSYGTSGGARELFF
TRBJ2-2 17 TRBV5-6 CASSRRTSGRNTGELFF
TRBJ2-1 17 TRBV21-1 CASSKPGQLGSYNEQFF